This T cell receptor beta chain originates from a study of T cell clones after liver transplantation. Study as a whole: In this trial, immunosuppression withdrawal was attempted within 2 years of liver transplant. Apart from a few HCV-positive recipients, transplants were for non-autoimmune, non-viral reasons. Subjects received no induction therapy and standard immunosuppression until randomization at 12-24 months post-transplant.

CDR1 is SGHVS, CDR2 FNYEAQ, per germline. The CDR3 is 14 residues long. Trimming removed 5 bases from V and 5 bases from J; junction bases left unmatched: 7. The method was immunoSEQ multiplex PCR; TCRdb's version includes in-frame clones alone and lacks a portion of them. The sample carries about 16,000 clones, 65% to 85% recorded once. This rearrangement joins TRBV7-6 to TRBJ2-7, with 9 bases that match TRBD1. The clonotype was recovered from a human patient who received a liver transplant. The graft donor may have contributed some T cells. The sequences come from CD8+ T cells from blood, collected less than 50 months after liver transplant. As DNA, the CDR3 is TGTGCCAGCAGCAAGGGACAGGGCGTCCACGAGCAGTACTTC. Protein: CASSKGQGVHEQYF.